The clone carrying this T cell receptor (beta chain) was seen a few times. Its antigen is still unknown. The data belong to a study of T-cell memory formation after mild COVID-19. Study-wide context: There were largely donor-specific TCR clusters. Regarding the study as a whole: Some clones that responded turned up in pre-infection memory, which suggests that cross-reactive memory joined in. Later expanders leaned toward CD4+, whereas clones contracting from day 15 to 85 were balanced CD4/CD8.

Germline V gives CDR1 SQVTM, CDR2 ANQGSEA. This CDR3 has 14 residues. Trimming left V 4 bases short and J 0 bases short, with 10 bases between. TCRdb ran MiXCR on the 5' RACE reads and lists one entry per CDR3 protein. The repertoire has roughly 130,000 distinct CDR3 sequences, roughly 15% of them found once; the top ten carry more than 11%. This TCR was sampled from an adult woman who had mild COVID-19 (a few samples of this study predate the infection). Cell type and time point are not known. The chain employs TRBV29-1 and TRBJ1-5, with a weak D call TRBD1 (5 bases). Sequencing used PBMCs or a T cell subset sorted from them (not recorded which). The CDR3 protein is CSVAQGNSNQPQHF. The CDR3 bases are TGCAGCGTTGCTCAGGGTAATAGCAATCAGCCCCAGCATTTT.